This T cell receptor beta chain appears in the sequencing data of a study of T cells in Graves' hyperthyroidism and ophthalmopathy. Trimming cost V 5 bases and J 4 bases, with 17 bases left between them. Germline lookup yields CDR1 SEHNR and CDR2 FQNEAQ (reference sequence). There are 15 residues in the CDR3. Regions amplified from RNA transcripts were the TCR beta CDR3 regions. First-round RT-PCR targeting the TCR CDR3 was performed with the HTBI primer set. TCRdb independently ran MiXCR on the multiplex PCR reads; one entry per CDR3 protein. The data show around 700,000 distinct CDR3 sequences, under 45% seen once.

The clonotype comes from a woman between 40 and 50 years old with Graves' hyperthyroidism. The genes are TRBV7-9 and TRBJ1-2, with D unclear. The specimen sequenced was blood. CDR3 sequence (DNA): TGTGCCAGCAGCCAAAGTGGTGGGTCTCTCTATGGCTACACCTTC. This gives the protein CASSQSGGSLYGYTF.